This TCR beta chain was sequenced during a study of PD-1 blockade in classical Hodgkin lymphoma. Findings and caveats of the study: Undefined causes, possibly disease activity or prior therapy, underlie the repertoire differences. Relapsed/refractory patients reportedly had lower baseline diversity than newly diagnosed patients. Significantly greater TCR diversity emerged by C4D1 in CD4+ cells but not CD8+ cells. Newly diagnosed and completely responding patients shared comparable baseline diversity.

Germline assignment: CDR1 ENHRY and CDR2 SYGVKD. The CDR3 runs to 11 residues. Trimming cost V 5 bases and J 5 bases, with 4 bases left between them. The method was immunoSEQ multiplex PCR; TCRdb's version includes in-frame clones alone and lacks a portion of them. The sample has tens of thousands of clones; roughly 80% are singletons. Sample time point: cycle 4 day 1 (C4D1), after five to seven weeks of nivolumab. All the patients suffered relapse after autologous stem cell transplantation, and brentuximab vedotin exposure differed. Negative selection with magnetic separation was used to purify CD4+ T cells from thawed PBMCs. Points on this clone: Its antigen is not known.

The source material was CD4+ T cells from blood, sampled before the fourth cycle of nivolumab. The chain uses TRBV10-3 and TRBJ2-1; D ambiguous. The source is a human donor with classical Hodgkin lymphoma. This CDR3 is CAISKDNEQFF. CDR3 in DNA: TGTGCCATCAGTAAAGACAATGAGCAGTTCTTC.